The 15 T cell receptor beta chains in this list originate from one sample, sequenced in a study of early T cells in non-severe SARS-CoV-2 infection. TCRdb passed the 5' RACE reads through MiXCR, listing each CDR3 protein once. There are tens of thousands of distinct CDR3 sequences in the sample; 20% to 25% occur only once, and approximately 15% lies in the top ten. Specimen: whole blood, collected at baseline. These receptors originate from an adult who was a healthcare worker with PCR-confirmed SARS-CoV-2 infection or an uninfected control (not recorded which).

V is TRBV20-1 and J is TRBJ2-3, with 8 positions matching TRBD2. There are 14 residues in the CDR3. The germline gives CDR1 DFQATT, CDR2 SNEGSKA (reference sequence). Trimming removed 6 bases from V and 4 bases from J; junction bases left unmatched: 9. The CDR3 bases are TGCAGTGCCAACCCAGCGGGGGATGCAGATACGCAGTATTTT. Encoded protein: CSANPAGDADTQYF.

This clonotype has at least ten counts. The rearrangement uses TRBV20-1 and TRBJ2-3; D is undetermined. V lost 6 bases, J lost 1 base, and 11 bases lay in between. Germline CDR1 is DFQATT and CDR2 is SNEGSKA (reference sequence). This CDR3 has 13 residues. The CDR3 protein is CSAHNYRTDTQYF. CDR3 coding DNA: TGCAGTGCGCATAACTATCGCACAGATACGCAGTATTTT.

The chain couples TRBV3-1 to TRBJ1-3; D uncertain. The CDR3 is 15 residues long. The germline V and J ends were trimmed by 0 bases and 2 bases, with 8 bases remaining between them. Germline V lookup: CDR1 LGHDT, CDR2 YNNKEL (reference sequence). The CDR3 sequence: CASSQDTTPGNTIYF. In DNA, the CDR3 is TGTGCCAGCAGCCAAGACACGACACCTGGAAACACCATATATTTT. Based on the CDR3 plus reference TRBV3-1 and TRBJ1-3, the full variable domain is DTAVSQTPKYLVTQMGNDKSIKCEQNLGHDTMYWYKQDSKKFLKIMFSYNNKELIINETVPNRFSPKSPDKAHLNLHINSLELGDSAVYFCASSQDTTPGNTIYFGEGSWLTVV.

This clonotype has more than one count but fewer than ten. The chain combines TRBV20-1 with TRBJ2-5, with a possible D match to TRBD2 (5 bases). The CDR3 covers 11 residues. The germline gives CDR1 DFQATT, CDR2 SNEGSKA (reference sequence). Trimming left V 2 bases short and J 14 bases short, with 15 bases between. Here the CDR3 reads CSARPREVEYF. The CDR3 coding sequence is TGCAGTGCTAGACCCCGGGAAGTCGAATACTTC.

This clonotype was counted ten times or more. The V call is TRBV7-8, the J call TRBJ2-7, with D perhaps matching TRBD1 (5 bases). This CDR3 is 12 amino acids long. V was clipped by 6 bases and J by 3 bases, with 9 bases between them. Germline CDR1 reads SGHVS; CDR2 reads FQNEAQ. The CDR3 loop is CASRQDSYEQYF. Written as DNA, the CDR3 is TGTGCCAGCAGACAAGACAGCTACGAGCAGTACTTC.

This clonotype was recorded many times. The chain employs TRBV29-1 and TRBJ2-3; perhaps TRBD2 as D (5 bases). The CDR3 has 14 amino acids. V was clipped by 7 bases and J by 3 bases, with 17 bases between them. The V gene's germline CDR1 is SQVTM and CDR2 ANQGSEA. CDR3 DNA sequence: TGCAGCGCCTCCGGGGATTCGGGGACAGATACGCAGTATTTT. Encoded protein: CSASGDSGTDTQYF.

The rearrangement uses TRBV12-3 or TRBV12-4 and TRBJ2-5; D unresolved. Between the trimmed V and J ends, which lost 3 bases and 4 bases, there was a span of 6 bases. CDR3 size: 12 residues. The chain's CDR3 is CASSFPRETQYF. CDR3 sequence (DNA): TGTGCCAGCAGTTTCCCCAGAGAGACCCAGTACTTC.

This clonotype showed up just once. The rearrangement joins TRBV29-1 to TRBJ1-1, with TRBD1 identical over 7 bases. This CDR3 contains 15 residues. The trim removed 6 bases at V and 5 bases at J, leaving 15 bases unmatched. Germline V gene sequence: CDR1 SQVTM, CDR2 ANQGSEA. The CDR3 here is CSVAQGLYGGTEAFF. In nucleotides, the CDR3 is TGCAGCGTAGCACAGGGGCTCTACGGAGGGACTGAAGCTTTCTTT.

This clonotype was seen only once. V gene TRBV5-4 combines with J gene TRBJ2-5; either TRBD1 or TRBD2 may fit D (5 bases each). Deletions cut 3 bases from V and 4 bases from J, with 19 bases between. CDR1 is SGHNT and CDR2 is YYREEE in the germline V gene (reference sequence). This CDR3 has 16 amino acids. DNA of the CDR3: TGTGCCAGCAGCTCCCCAGGGCCACCGGGGAGAGAGACCCAGTACTTC. Residues: CASSSPGPPGRETQYF.

The chain joins TRBV5-5 to TRBJ1-5; D is perhaps TRBD1 (6 bases). The germline V and J ends were trimmed by 4 bases and 7 bases, with 12 bases remaining between them. The CDR3 covers 13 residues. In germline, CDR1 is SGHKS, CDR2 YYEKEE (reference sequence). The CDR3 region has the DNA TGTGCCAGCAGCGTCAGGGGAAACCAGCCCCAGCATTTT. It specifies CASSVRGNQPQHF.

Only one count was recorded for this clonotype. This chain joins TRBV6-1 and TRBJ1-1; D is possibly TRBD1 (5 bases). The germline CDR1 and CDR2 sequences are MNHNS and SASEGT. The CDR3 is made up of 15 amino acids. V dropped 8 bases and J dropped 5 bases, with 21 bases sitting between them. CDR3 amino acids: CASGGVGGGGTEAFF. The CDR3 DNA is TGTGCCAGCGGAGGGGTTGGCGGAGGAGGGACTGAAGCTTTCTTT.

This clonotype turned up a few times. V and J are TRBV20-1 and TRBJ1-6; D remains ambiguous. This CDR3 region has 13 residues. Germline V CDR1 and CDR2: DFQATT, SNEGSKA (reference sequence). Trimming cost V 0 bases and J 7 bases, with 7 bases left between them. In DNA, the CDR3 is TGCAGTGCTAGAGAAGACGGGAATTCACCCCTCCACTTT. Translating gives CSAREDGNSPLHF.

The chain combines TRBV4-1 with TRBJ1-4; TRBD1 might be the D (6 bases). Trimming shortened V by 4 bases and J by 0 bases, and 9 bases separated the two germline ends. From germline, CDR1 is MGHRA and CDR2 YSYEKL. This CDR3 is 15 amino acids long. CDR3 nucleotides: TGCGCCAGCAGCCCCCCAGGGGCAACTAATGAAAAACTGTTTTTT. The encoded protein is CASSPPGATNEKLFF.

This clonotype has just one count. The rearrangement links TRBV12-3 or TRBV12-4 to TRBJ1-1; tentatively, D is TRBD1 (5 bases). The germline V and J ends were trimmed by 6 bases and 6 bases, with 14 bases remaining between them. The CDR3 is made up of 13 amino acids. The CDR3 here is CASSRIGTAEAFF. The CDR3 DNA reads as TGTGCCAGCAGCCGGATAGGGACTGCTGAAGCTTTCTTT.

At least ten counts were recorded for this clonotype. The chain employs TRBV27 and TRBJ2-1, with D perhaps TRBD1 (6 bases). Trimming stripped 5 bases from V and 6 bases from J, with 11 bases between. The CDR3 sequence is 13 residues long. CDR1 is MNHEY and CDR2 is SMNVEV in the germline V gene (reference sequence). Here the CDR3 reads CASSNRVFNEQFF. CDR3 DNA sequence: TGTGCCAGCAGTAACAGGGTCTTCAATGAGCAGTTCTTC.